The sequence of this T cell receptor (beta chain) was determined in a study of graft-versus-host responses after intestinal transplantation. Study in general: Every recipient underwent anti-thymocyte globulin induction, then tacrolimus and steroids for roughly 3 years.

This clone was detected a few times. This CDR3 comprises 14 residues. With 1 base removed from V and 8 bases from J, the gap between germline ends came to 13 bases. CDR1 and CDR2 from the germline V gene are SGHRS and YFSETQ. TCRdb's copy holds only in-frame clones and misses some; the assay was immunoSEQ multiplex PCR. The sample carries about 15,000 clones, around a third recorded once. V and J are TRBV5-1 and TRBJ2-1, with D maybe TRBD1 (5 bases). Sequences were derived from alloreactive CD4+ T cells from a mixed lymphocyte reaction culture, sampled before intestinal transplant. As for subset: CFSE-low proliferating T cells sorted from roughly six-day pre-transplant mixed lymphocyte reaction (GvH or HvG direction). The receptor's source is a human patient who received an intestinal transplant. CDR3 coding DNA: TGCGCCAGCAGCTTGCGCCAGGGCGGCGATGAGCAGTTCTTC. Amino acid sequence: CASSLRQGGDEQFF. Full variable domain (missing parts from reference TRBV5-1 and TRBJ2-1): KAGVTQTPRYLIKTRGQQVTLSCSPISGHRSVSWYQQTPGQGLQFLFEYFSETQRNKGNFPGRFSGRQFSNSRSEMNVSTLELGDSALYLCASSLRQGGDEQFFGPGTRLTVL.